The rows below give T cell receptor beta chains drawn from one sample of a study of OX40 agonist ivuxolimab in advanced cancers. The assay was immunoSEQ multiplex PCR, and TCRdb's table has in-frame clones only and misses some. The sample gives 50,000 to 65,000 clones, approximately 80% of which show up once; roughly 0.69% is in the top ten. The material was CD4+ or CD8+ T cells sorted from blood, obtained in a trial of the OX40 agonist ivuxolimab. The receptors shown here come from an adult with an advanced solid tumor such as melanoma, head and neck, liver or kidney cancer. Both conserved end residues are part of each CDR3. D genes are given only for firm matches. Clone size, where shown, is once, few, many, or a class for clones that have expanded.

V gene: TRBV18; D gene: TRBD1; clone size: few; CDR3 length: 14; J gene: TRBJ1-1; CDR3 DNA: TGTGCCAGCTCACCCAGGGGGGACCCCACTGAAGCTTTCTTT; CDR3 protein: CASSPRGDPTEAFF
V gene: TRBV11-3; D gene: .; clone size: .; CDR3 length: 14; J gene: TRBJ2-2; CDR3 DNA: TGTGCCAGCCGAGACCCCCCGAACACCGGGGAGCTGTTTTTT; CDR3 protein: CASRDPPNTGELFF
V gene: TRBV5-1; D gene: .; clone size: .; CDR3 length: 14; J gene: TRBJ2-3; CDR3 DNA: TGCGCCAGCAGCTTGGCCTTTGCTGGAGATACGCAGTATTTT; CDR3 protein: CASSLAFAGDTQYF
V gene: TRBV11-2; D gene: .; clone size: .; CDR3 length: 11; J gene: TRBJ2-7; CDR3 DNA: TGTGCCAGCAGCTCCTTATCGGAGGAGTACTTC; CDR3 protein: CASSSLSEEYF
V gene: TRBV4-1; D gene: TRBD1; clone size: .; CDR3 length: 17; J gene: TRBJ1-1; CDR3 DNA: TGCGCCAGCAGCCTCGCAAGCCCGGGACAGGGCTTCACTGAAGCTTTCTTT; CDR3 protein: CASSLASPGQGFTEAFF
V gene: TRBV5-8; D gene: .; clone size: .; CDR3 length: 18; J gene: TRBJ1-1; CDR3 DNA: TGTGCCAGCAGCTTGGAGCTTGGGGACGGCACCATGAACACTGAAGCTTTCTTT; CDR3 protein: CASSLELGDGTMNTEAFF
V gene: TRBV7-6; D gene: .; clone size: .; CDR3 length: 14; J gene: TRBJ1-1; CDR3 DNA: TGTGCCAGCAGCTTAAGGGGGGCGAACACTGAAGCTTTCTTT; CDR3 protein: CASSLRGANTEAFF
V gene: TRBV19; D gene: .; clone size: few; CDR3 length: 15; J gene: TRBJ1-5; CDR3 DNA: TGTGCCAGTAGTATCCCTACTTTTGGGGATCAGCCCCAGCATTTT; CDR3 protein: CASSIPTFGDQPQHF
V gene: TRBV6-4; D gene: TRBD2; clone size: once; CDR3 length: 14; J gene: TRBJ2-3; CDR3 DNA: TGTGCCAGCAGTGACTCGTCTAGCGGAGTCCAACAGTATTTT; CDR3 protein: CASSDSSSGVQQYF
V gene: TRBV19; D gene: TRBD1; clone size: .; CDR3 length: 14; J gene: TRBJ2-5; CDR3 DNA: TGTGCCAGCAAGCCCAGGGGGCGAGAAGAGACCCAGTACTTC; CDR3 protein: CASKPRGREETQYF
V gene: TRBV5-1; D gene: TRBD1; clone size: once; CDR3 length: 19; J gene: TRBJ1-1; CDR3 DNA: TGCGCCAGCAGCTTGGCCGCATTCTGGGACAGGGGGAAGAACACTGAAGCTTTCTTT; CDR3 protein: CASSLAAFWDRGKNTEAFF
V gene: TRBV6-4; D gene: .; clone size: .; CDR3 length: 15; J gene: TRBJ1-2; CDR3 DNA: TGTGCCAGCAGTGACGAAGGGATAACGAGCTATGGCTACACCTTC; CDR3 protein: CASSDEGITSYGYTF
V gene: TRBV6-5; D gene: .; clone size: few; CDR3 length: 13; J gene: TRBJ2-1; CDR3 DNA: TGTGCCAGCAGTTACCAGGTCGGTAGGGGGCAGTTCTTC; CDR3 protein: CASSYQVGRGQFF
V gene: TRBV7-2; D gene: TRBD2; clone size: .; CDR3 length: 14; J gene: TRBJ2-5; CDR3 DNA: TGTGCCAGCAGCTTAGGGGGGGGCCAAGAGACCCAGTACTTC; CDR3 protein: CASSLGGGQETQYF
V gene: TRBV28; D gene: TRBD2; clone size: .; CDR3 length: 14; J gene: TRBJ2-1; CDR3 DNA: TGTGCCAGCAGATTAGCGGGGGGCTACAATGAGCAGTTCTTC; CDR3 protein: CASRLAGGYNEQFF
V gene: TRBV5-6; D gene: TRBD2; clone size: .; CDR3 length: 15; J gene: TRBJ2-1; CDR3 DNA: TGTGCCAGCAGCTTGGCAGGACTAGAATACAATGAGCAGTTCTTC; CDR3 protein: CASSLAGLEYNEQFF
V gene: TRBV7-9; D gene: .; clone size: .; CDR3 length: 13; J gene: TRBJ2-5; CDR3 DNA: TGTGCCAGCAGCTCCCCCTACGAAGAGACCCAGTACTTC; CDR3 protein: CASSSPYEETQYF
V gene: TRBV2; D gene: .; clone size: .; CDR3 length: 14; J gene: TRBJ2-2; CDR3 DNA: TGTGCCAGCACAAGGGGCATCAACACCGGGGAGCTGTTTTTT; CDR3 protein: CASTRGINTGELFF
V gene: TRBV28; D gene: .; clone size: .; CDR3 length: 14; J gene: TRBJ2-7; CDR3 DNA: TGTGCCAGCAGTTTATTTGCCCGCAACTACGAGCAGTACTTC; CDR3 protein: CASSLFARNYEQYF
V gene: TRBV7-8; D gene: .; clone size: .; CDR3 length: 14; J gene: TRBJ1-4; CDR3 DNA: TGTGCCAGCAGCTCGGCTGTTCAGAAAGGAAAACTGTTTTTT; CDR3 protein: CASSSAVQKGKLFF
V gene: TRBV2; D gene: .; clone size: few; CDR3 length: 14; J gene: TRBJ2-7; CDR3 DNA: TGTGCCAGCGGCCTCGGACAGCCCTCCTACGAGCAGTACTTC; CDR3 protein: CASGLGQPSYEQYF
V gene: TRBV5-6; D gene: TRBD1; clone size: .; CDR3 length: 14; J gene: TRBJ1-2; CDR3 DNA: TGTGCCAGCAGCCAGGGACAGGGGGTGGGTGGCTACACCTTC; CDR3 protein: CASSQGQGVGGYTF
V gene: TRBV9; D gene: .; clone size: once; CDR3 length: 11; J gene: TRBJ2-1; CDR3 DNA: TGTGCCAGCAGCCCCTTAAATGAGCAGTTCTTC; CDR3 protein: CASSPLNEQFF
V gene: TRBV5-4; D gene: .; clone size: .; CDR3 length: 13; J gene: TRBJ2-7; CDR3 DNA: TGTGCCAGCAGCAGCGGGCCCTACTACGAGCAGTACTTC; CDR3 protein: CASSSGPYYEQYF
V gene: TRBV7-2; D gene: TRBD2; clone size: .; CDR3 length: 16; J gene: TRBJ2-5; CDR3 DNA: TGTGCCAGCAGCTCCGCCATTGGCGGGGGGCTAGAGACCCAGTACTTC; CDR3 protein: CASSSAIGGGLETQYF
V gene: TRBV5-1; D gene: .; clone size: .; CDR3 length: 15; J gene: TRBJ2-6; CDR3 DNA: TGCGCCAGCAACCCAGGGACTCCCGGGGCCAACGTCCTGACTTTC; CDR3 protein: CASNPGTPGANVLTF
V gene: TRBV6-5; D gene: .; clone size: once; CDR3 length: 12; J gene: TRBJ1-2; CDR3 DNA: TGTGCCAGCAAGGCAGGAGAATATAGCTACACCTTC; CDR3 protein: CASKAGEYSYTF
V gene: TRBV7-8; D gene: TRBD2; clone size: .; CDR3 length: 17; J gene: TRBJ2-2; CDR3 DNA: TGTGCCAGCAGCTTAGCAGGCGGGGGAGCTAACACCGGGGAGCTGTTTTTT; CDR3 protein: CASSLAGGGANTGELFF
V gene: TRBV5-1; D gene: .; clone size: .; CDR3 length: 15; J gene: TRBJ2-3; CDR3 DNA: TGCGCCAGCAGCTTGGTGAACAGGGACACAGATACGCAGTATTTT; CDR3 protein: CASSLVNRDTDTQYF
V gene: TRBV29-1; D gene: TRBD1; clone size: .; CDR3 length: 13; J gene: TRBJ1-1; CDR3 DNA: TGCAGCGCCCAGGGGGGGCGGGGGACTGAAGCTTTCTTT; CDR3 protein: CSAQGGRGTEAFF
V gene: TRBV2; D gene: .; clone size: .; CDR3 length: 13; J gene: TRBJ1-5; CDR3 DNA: TGTGCCAGTTCAGGGTCATCCAATCAGCCCCAGCATTTT; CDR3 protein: CASSGSSNQPQHF
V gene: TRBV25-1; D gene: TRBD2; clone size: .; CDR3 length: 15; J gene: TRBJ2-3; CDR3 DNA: TGTGCCAGCAGTGAACTAGCGGGGGGCACAGATACGCAGTATTTT; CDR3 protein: CASSELAGGTDTQYF
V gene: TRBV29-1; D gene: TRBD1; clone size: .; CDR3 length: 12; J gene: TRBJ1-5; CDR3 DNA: TGCAGCGTCCGGGACAGGAATCAGCCCCAGCATTTT; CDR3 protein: CSVRDRNQPQHF
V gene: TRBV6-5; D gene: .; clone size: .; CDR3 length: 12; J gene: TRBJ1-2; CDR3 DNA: TGTGCCAGCTATACGAACGGCCATGGCTACACCTTC; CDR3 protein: CASYTNGHGYTF
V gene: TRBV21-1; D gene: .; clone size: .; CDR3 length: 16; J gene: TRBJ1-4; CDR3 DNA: TGTGCCAGCAGCCCAAGATTCGATGACACTAATGAAAAACTGTTTTTT; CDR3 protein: CASSPRFDDTNEKLFF
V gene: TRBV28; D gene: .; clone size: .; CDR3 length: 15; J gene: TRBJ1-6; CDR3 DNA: TGTGCCAGCAGTCAGTGGAGGGTTGGCTTTTCACCCCTCCACTTT; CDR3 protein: CASSQWRVGFSPLHF
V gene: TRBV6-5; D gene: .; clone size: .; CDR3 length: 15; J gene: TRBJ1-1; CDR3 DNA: TGTGCCACCCGGGACCGCGTCTTCGGAAACACTGAAGCTTTCTTT; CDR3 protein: CATRDRVFGNTEAFF
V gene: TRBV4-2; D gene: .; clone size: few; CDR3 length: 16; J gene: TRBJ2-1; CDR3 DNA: TGTGCCAGCAGCCAAATCAGGGGCAGGGGAAACAATGAGCAGTTCTTC; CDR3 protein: CASSQIRGRGNNEQFF
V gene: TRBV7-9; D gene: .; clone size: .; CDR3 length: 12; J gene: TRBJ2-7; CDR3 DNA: TGTGCCAGCAGCGGGCCCGCGGGGGCGAAGTACTTC; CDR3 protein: CASSGPAGAKYF
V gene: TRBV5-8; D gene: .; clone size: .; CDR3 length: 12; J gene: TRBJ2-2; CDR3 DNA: TGTGCCAGCAGTCCAGGGCCCGGGGAGCTGTTTTTT; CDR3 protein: CASSPGPGELFF
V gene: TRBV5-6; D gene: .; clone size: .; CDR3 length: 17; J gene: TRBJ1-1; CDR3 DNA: TGTGCCAGCAGCAATGGGCCCTCTGGGGGATATGGGACTGAAGCTTTCTTT; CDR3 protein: CASSNGPSGGYGTEAFF
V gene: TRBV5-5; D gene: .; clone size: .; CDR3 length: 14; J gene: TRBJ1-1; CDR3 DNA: TGTGCCAGCAGCTTCACAGGGTCGGTAACTGAAGCTTTCTTT; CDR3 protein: CASSFTGSVTEAFF
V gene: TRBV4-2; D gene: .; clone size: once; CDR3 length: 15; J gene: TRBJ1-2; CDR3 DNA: TGTGCCAGCAGCCAAGATTTCTCGAGCGTCTATGGCTACACCTTC; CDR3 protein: CASSQDFSSVYGYTF
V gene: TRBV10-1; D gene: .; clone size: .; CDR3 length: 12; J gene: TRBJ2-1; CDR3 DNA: TGCGCCAGCAGTGAGAGTTTGGATGAGCAGTTCTTC; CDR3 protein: CASSESLDEQFF
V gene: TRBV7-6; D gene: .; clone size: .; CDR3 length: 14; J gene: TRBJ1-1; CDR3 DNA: TGTGCCAGCAGCTTAGCACAGGGAGGTACTGAAGCTTTCTTT; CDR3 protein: CASSLAQGGTEAFF
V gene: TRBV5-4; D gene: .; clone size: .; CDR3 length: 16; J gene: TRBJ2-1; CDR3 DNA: TGTGCCAGCAGCTTGGGTGGGGGGGCCTCCTACAATGAGCAGTTCTTC; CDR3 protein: CASSLGGGASYNEQFF
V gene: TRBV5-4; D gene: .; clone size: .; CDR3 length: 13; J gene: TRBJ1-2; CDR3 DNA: TGTGCCAGCAGCTTGGCCACAGTCTATGGCTACACCTTC; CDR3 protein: CASSLATVYGYTF
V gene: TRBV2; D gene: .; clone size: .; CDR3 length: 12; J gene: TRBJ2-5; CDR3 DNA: TGTGCCAGCAGGATGGACGGGGAGACCCAGTACTTC; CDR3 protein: CASRMDGETQYF